These T cell receptor beta chains were read from a single sample in a study of blood T cell repertoires in COVID-19. The table came from immunoSEQ multiplex PCR; TCRdb's copy has only in-frame clones and leaves some out. The data hold roughly 120,000 clones, with about 84% observed a single time. The specimen was peripheral blood. The receptor source for this set is a man in his fifties or sixties with acute or convalescent COVID-19. CDR3s include the opening cysteine and the closing phenylalanine or tryptophan. Fields, in order: V gene, J gene, clone size, D gene, CDR3 protein, CDR3 DNA. The D gene is left open where the match is weak. Part of the rows lack a size; the others show once, few, many or a class for expanded clones.

v_gene: TRBV7-6; j_gene: TRBJ1-3; abundance: .; d_gene: TRBD1; CDR3aa: CASSPLTGGSGNTIYF; CDR3nt: TGTGCCAGCAGCCCGCTGACAGGGGGCTCTGGAAACACCATATATTTT
v_gene: TRBV10-3; j_gene: TRBJ1-4; abundance: few; d_gene: TRBD1; CDR3aa: CAISRGAGEKLFF; CDR3nt: TGTGCCATCAGCAGGGGGGCCGGTGAAAAACTGTTTTTT
v_gene: TRBV5-1; j_gene: TRBJ1-5; abundance: .; d_gene: TRBD1; CDR3aa: CASSPGQGNQPQHF; CDR3nt: TGCGCCAGCAGCCCGGGACAGGGGAATCAGCCCCAGCATTTT
v_gene: TRBV29-1; j_gene: TRBJ1-1; abundance: .; d_gene: .; CDR3aa: CSAGRETNTEAFF; CDR3nt: TGCAGCGCGGGCCGGGAGACGAACACTGAAGCTTTCTTT
v_gene: TRBV18; j_gene: TRBJ1-4; abundance: .; d_gene: .; CDR3aa: CASSPPAGLTTNEKLFF; CDR3nt: TGTGCCAGCTCACCACCTGCAGGGCTCACAACTAATGAAAAACTGTTTTTT
v_gene: TRBV2; j_gene: TRBJ1-3; abundance: .; d_gene: TRBD1; CDR3aa: CASSQERGRVNTIYF; CDR3nt: TGTGCCAGCAGCCAAGAGAGGGGGCGGGTAAACACCATATATTTT
v_gene: TRBV27; j_gene: TRBJ1-2; abundance: .; d_gene: .; CDR3aa: CASSSKSGGYTF; CDR3nt: TGTGCCAGCAGTTCCAAATCGGGAGGCTACACCTTC
v_gene: TRBV6-5; j_gene: TRBJ1-2; abundance: once; d_gene: .; CDR3aa: CASDRLNYGYTF; CDR3nt: TGTGCCAGTGACAGATTAAACTATGGCTACACCTTC
v_gene: TRBV11-1; j_gene: TRBJ2-7; abundance: .; d_gene: .; CDR3aa: CASSLAQSNEQYF; CDR3nt: TGTGCCAGCAGCTTAGCGCAGTCCAACGAGCAGTACTTC
v_gene: TRBV6-1; j_gene: TRBJ1-1; abundance: .; d_gene: .; CDR3aa: CASSEQGMNTEAFF; CDR3nt: TGTGCCAGCAGTGAACAGGGGATGAACACTGAAGCTTTCTTT
v_gene: TRBV24-1; j_gene: TRBJ1-5; abundance: .; d_gene: .; CDR3aa: CATSAGGGQPQHF; CDR3nt: TGTGCCACCAGTGCAGGCGGGGGCCAGCCCCAGCATTTT
v_gene: TRBV19; j_gene: TRBJ2-4; abundance: .; d_gene: .; CDR3aa: CASRREAGNIQYF; CDR3nt: TGTGCCAGCCGGAGGGAAGCTGGAAACATTCAGTACTTC
v_gene: TRBV29-1; j_gene: TRBJ2-2; abundance: .; d_gene: .; CDR3aa: CSVERRGGPGELFF; CDR3nt: TGCAGCGTTGAACGGAGGGGGGGCCCCGGGGAGCTGTTTTTT
v_gene: TRBV27; j_gene: TRBJ1-2; abundance: few; d_gene: TRBD1; CDR3aa: CASRRQGAGYGYTF; CDR3nt: TGTGCCAGCAGACGACAGGGGGCAGGCTATGGCTACACCTTC
v_gene: TRBV10-3; j_gene: TRBJ1-2; abundance: .; d_gene: .; CDR3aa: CAISPGAGAPYGYTF; CDR3nt: TGTGCCATCAGCCCCGGTGCGGGGGCCCCTTATGGCTACACCTTC
v_gene: TRBV7-2; j_gene: TRBJ2-2; abundance: .; d_gene: .; CDR3aa: CASSLMGRGGTGELFF; CDR3nt: TGTGCCAGCAGCTTAATGGGGCGGGGCGGAACCGGGGAGCTGTTTTTT
v_gene: TRBV4-1; j_gene: TRBJ2-1; abundance: few; d_gene: .; CDR3aa: CASSQEGENSRPKSNEQFF; CDR3nt: TGCGCCAGCAGCCAAGAAGGGGAAAATAGCAGACCGAAGTCTAATGAGCAGTTCTTC
v_gene: TRBV5-1; j_gene: TRBJ1-1; abundance: .; d_gene: .; CDR3aa: CASSLKPGHRTTEAFF; CDR3nt: TGCGCCAGCAGCTTAAAACCGGGACACCGGACCACTGAAGCTTTCTTT
v_gene: TRBV5-1; j_gene: TRBJ2-7; abundance: .; d_gene: TRBD1; CDR3aa: CASGKGQGAYEQYF; CDR3nt: TGCGCCAGCGGCAAGGGTCAGGGGGCCTACGAGCAGTACTTC
v_gene: TRBV2; j_gene: TRBJ1-1; abundance: .; d_gene: .; CDR3aa: CAATHREFPEAFF; CDR3nt: TGTGCCGCTACACACAGGGAATTCCCTGAAGCTTTCTTT
v_gene: TRBV3-1/TRBV3-2; j_gene: TRBJ1-2; abundance: .; d_gene: .; CDR3aa: CASSQGPKSYGYTF; CDR3nt: TGTGCCAGCAGCCAAGGCCCTAAGTCCTATGGCTACACCTTC
v_gene: TRBV6-5; j_gene: TRBJ1-1; abundance: .; d_gene: TRBD1; CDR3aa: CASSLDRVTEAFF; CDR3nt: TGTGCCAGCAGCCTAGACAGGGTCACTGAAGCTTTCTTT
v_gene: TRBV28; j_gene: TRBJ2-7; abundance: .; d_gene: .; CDR3aa: CASRSGTHSYEQYF; CDR3nt: TGTGCCAGCAGATCCGGGACTCACTCCTACGAGCAGTACTTC
v_gene: TRBV6-4; j_gene: TRBJ2-6; abundance: .; d_gene: .; CDR3aa: CASSDGRSGANVLTF; CDR3nt: TGTGCCAGCAGTGACGGGCGCTCTGGGGCCAACGTCCTGACTTTC
v_gene: TRBV7-3; j_gene: TRBJ2-3; abundance: .; d_gene: .; CDR3aa: CASSLDAAPRTQYF; CDR3nt: TGTGCCAGCAGCTTAGACGCGGCGCCGAGAACGCAGTATTTT
v_gene: TRBV5-1; j_gene: TRBJ1-2; abundance: .; d_gene: .; CDR3aa: CASSADQGNYGYTF; CDR3nt: TGCGCCAGCAGCGCGGACCAGGGGAACTATGGCTACACCTTC
v_gene: TRBV10-3; j_gene: TRBJ1-1; abundance: .; d_gene: TRBD1; CDR3aa: CAITRDRGTDTEAFF; CDR3nt: TGTGCCATCACCCGGGACAGGGGGACGGACACTGAAGCTTTCTTT
v_gene: TRBV28; j_gene: TRBJ1-1; abundance: .; d_gene: TRBD1; CDR3aa: CASSRIGQGAFF; CDR3nt: TGTGCCAGCAGCCGAATTGGACAGGGGGCTTTCTTT
v_gene: TRBV5-1; j_gene: TRBJ2-1; abundance: .; d_gene: .; CDR3aa: CATKLGQGPLNEQFF; CDR3nt: TGCGCCACAAAGTTGGGACAAGGCCCACTCAATGAGCAGTTCTTC
v_gene: TRBV19; j_gene: TRBJ1-1; abundance: .; d_gene: .; CDR3aa: CASSIDRRQTEAFF; CDR3nt: TGTGCCAGTAGTATAGATCGTAGACAGACTGAAGCTTTCTTT
v_gene: TRBV5-1; j_gene: TRBJ1-1; abundance: once; d_gene: TRBD1; CDR3aa: CASSFDRASEAFF; CDR3nt: TGCGCCAGCAGCTTTGACAGGGCGAGTGAAGCTTTCTTT
v_gene: TRBV5-4; j_gene: TRBJ2-7; abundance: .; d_gene: TRBD2; CDR3aa: CASSLAVSGGALEQYF; CDR3nt: TGTGCCAGCAGCTTGGCCGTGAGCGGGGGGGCGCTCGAGCAGTACTTC
v_gene: TRBV6-5; j_gene: TRBJ1-2; abundance: .; d_gene: .; CDR3aa: CASTQGNRDGYTF; CDR3nt: TGTGCCAGCACCCAAGGGAACAGGGATGGCTACACCTTC
v_gene: TRBV10-3; j_gene: TRBJ1-6; abundance: .; d_gene: .; CDR3aa: CAISVQGNSPLHF; CDR3nt: TGTGCCATCAGTGTACAGGGTAATTCACCCCTCCACTTT
v_gene: TRBV5-1; j_gene: TRBJ2-7; abundance: .; d_gene: TRBD2; CDR3aa: CASRPGGGGNEQYF; CDR3nt: TGCGCCAGCAGACCCGGGGGGGGCGGCAACGAGCAGTACTTC
v_gene: TRBV18; j_gene: TRBJ2-3; abundance: .; d_gene: TRBD1; CDR3aa: CASSLRQGTDTQYF; CDR3nt: TGTGCCAGCTCACTAAGACAGGGAACAGATACGCAGTATTTT
v_gene: TRBV19; j_gene: TRBJ1-6; abundance: .; d_gene: TRBD1; CDR3aa: CASSDWGQVYDSPLHF; CDR3nt: TGTGCCAGTAGTGACTGGGGACAGGTTTACGATTCACCCCTCCACTTT
v_gene: TRBV9; j_gene: TRBJ2-5; abundance: .; d_gene: .; CDR3aa: CASSLYREETQYF; CDR3nt: TGTGCCAGCAGCCTCTACAGGGAAGAGACCCAGTACTTC
v_gene: TRBV6-5; j_gene: TRBJ1-2; abundance: .; d_gene: .; CDR3aa: CASTAGRGGYGYTF; CDR3nt: TGTGCCAGCACCGCAGGGCGGGGTGGCTATGGCTACACCTTC
v_gene: TRBV7-3; j_gene: TRBJ2-3; abundance: .; d_gene: .; CDR3aa: CASSFTTTDTQYF; CDR3nt: TGTGCCAGCAGCTTCACTACCACAGATACGCAGTATTTT
v_gene: TRBV15; j_gene: TRBJ1-4; abundance: .; d_gene: TRBD1; CDR3aa: CATSGILDRGIQKLFF; CDR3nt: TGTGCCACCAGCGGAATCCTTGACAGGGGCATACAAAAACTGTTTTTT
v_gene: TRBV18; j_gene: TRBJ2-3; abundance: .; d_gene: .; CDR3aa: CASSPSTREQYF; CDR3nt: TGTGCCAGCTCACCATCTACGCGGGAGCAGTATTTT
v_gene: TRBV5-1; j_gene: TRBJ1-6; abundance: .; d_gene: TRBD1; CDR3aa: CASSRQGQGADNSPLHF; CDR3nt: TGCGCCAGCAGCCGCCAGGGACAGGGGGCAGACAATTCACCCCTCCACTTT
v_gene: TRBV7-2; j_gene: TRBJ2-1; abundance: .; d_gene: TRBD2; CDR3aa: CASSFPGLAGGNEQFF; CDR3nt: TGTGCCAGCAGCTTTCCGGGACTAGCGGGGGGGAATGAGCAGTTCTTC
v_gene: TRBV4-1; j_gene: TRBJ2-1; abundance: .; d_gene: .; CDR3aa: CASSRTPGINEQFF; CDR3nt: TGCGCCAGCAGCCGCACCCCAGGGATTAATGAGCAGTTCTTC
v_gene: TRBV5-8; j_gene: TRBJ2-2; abundance: .; d_gene: TRBD2; CDR3aa: CASSLALLAGGRTGELFF; CDR3nt: TGTGCCAGCAGCTTGGCGTTACTAGCGGGGGGCCGGACCGGGGAGCTGTTTTTT
v_gene: TRBV4-2; j_gene: TRBJ1-6; abundance: few; d_gene: .; CDR3aa: CASNSPGKSPLHF; CDR3nt: TGTGCCAGCAACAGCCCAGGGAAATCACCCCTCCACTTT
v_gene: TRBV10-3; j_gene: TRBJ2-7; abundance: .; d_gene: TRBD1; CDR3aa: CAISPRTGERSHEQYF; CDR3nt: TGTGCCATCAGCCCCAGAACAGGGGAGAGGTCGCACGAGCAGTACTTC
v_gene: TRBV15; j_gene: TRBJ2-3; abundance: .; d_gene: TRBD2; CDR3aa: CATSRKVGGASTDTQYF; CDR3nt: TGTGCCACCAGCAGAAAGGTCGGGGGGGCGAGCACAGATACGCAGTATTTT
v_gene: TRBV5-1; j_gene: TRBJ2-1; abundance: .; d_gene: TRBD1; CDR3aa: CASSSGDRGREQFF; CDR3nt: TGCGCCAGCAGCTCGGGGGACAGGGGGCGTGAGCAGTTCTTC
v_gene: TRBV2; j_gene: TRBJ2-7; abundance: .; d_gene: TRBD2; CDR3aa: CASRKLAGGIYEQYF; CDR3nt: TGTGCCAGCAGGAAACTAGCGGGGGGCATCTACGAGCAGTACTTC
v_gene: TRBV6-1; j_gene: TRBJ2-1; abundance: .; d_gene: .; CDR3aa: CASSEALDEQFF; CDR3nt: TGTGCCAGCAGTGAAGCCCTCGATGAGCAGTTCTTC
v_gene: TRBV12-3/TRBV12-4; j_gene: TRBJ1-6; abundance: few; d_gene: .; CDR3aa: CASSFLGESPLHF; CDR3nt: TGTGCCAGCAGTTTTTTAGGGGAATCACCCCTCCACTTT